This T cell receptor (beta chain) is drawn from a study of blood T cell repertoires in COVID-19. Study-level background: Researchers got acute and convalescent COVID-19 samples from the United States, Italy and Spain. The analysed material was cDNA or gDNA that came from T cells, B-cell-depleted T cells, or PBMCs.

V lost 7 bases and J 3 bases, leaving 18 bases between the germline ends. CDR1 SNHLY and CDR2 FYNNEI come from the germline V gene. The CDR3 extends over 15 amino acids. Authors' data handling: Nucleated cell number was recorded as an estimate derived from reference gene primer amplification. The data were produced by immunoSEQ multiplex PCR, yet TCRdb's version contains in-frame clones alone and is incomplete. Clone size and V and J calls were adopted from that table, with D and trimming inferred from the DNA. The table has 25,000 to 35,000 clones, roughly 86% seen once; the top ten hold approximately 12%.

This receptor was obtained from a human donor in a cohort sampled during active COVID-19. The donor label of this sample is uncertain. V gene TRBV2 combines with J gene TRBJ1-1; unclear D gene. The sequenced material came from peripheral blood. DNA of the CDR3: TGTGCCAGCATCATCGTGGGATTCGGGGACACTGAAGCTTTCTTT. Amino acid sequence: CASIIVGFGDTEAFF.